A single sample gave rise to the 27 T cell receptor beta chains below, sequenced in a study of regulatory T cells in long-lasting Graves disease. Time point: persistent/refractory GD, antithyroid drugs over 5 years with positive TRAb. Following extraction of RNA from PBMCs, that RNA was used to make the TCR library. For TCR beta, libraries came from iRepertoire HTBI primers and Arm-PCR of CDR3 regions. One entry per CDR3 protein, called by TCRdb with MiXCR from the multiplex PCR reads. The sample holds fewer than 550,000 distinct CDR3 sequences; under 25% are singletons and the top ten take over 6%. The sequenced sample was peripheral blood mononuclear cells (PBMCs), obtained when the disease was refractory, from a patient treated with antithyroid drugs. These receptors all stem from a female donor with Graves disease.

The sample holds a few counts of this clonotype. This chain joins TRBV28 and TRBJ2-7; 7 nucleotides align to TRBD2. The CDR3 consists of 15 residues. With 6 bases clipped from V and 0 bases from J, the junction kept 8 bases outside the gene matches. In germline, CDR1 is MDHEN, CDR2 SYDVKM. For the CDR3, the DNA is TGTGCCAGCAGGGAGACCGGGGGGAGCTCCTACGAGCAGTACTTC. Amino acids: CASRETGGSSYEQYF.

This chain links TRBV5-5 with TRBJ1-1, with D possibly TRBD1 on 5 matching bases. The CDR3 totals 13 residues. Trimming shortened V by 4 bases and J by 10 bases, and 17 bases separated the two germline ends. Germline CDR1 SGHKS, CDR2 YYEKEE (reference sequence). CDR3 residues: CASSLGGSRGAFF. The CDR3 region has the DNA TGTGCCAGCAGCCTGGGGGGGTCGCGGGGAGCTTTCTTT.

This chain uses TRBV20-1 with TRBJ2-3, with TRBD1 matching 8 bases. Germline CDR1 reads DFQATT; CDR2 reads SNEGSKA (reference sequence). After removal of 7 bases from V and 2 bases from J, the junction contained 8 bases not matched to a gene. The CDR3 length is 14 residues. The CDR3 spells CSVQGAQATDTQYF. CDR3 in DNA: TGCAGTGTCCAGGGGGCGCAAGCCACAGATACGCAGTATTTT.

CDR3 in amino acids: CASSSRREVGNEQFF. CDR3 bases: TGTGCCAGCAGCTCCCGCAGGGAGGTGGGAAATGAGCAGTTCTTC. The V call is TRBV28, the J call TRBJ2-1, with a weak D call TRBD2 (6 bases). Germline V CDR1 and CDR2: MDHEN, SYDVKM. The V and J ends lost 6 bases and 7 bases respectively, with 19 bases between them. The CDR3 length is 15 residues.

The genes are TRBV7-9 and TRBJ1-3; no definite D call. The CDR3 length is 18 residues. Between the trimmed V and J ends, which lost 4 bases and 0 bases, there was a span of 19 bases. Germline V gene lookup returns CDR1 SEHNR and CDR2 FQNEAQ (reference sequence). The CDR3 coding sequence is TGTGCCAGCAGCTCTAATAGTGGTCAATCCCGCTCTGGAAACACCATATATTTT. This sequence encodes CASSSNSGQSRSGNTIYF.

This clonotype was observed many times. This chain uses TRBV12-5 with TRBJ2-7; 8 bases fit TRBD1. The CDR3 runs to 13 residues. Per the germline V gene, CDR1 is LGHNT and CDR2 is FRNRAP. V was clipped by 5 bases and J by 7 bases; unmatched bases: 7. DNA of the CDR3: TGTGCTAGTGGTACAGGGACAGGTAGTGAGCAGTACTTC. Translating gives CASGTGTGSEQYF.

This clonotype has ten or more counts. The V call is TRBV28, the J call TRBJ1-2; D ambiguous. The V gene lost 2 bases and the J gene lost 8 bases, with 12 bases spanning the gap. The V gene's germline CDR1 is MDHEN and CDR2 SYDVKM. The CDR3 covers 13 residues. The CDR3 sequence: CASSLGRLAGYTF. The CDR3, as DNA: TGTGCCAGCAGTTTAGGACGGTTGGCCGGCTACACCTTC.

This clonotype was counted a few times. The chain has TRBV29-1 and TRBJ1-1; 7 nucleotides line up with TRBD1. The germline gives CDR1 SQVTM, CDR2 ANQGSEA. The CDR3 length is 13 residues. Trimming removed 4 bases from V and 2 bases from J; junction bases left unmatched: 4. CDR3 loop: CSVVLGGNTEAFF. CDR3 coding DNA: TGCAGCGTTGTCCTAGGGGGCAACACTGAAGCTTTCTTT.

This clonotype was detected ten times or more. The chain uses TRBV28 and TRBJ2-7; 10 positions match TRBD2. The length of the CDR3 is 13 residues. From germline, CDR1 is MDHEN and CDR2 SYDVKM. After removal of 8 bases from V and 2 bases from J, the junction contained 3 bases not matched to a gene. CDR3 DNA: TGTGCCAGCGGGACTAGCGCCACCTACGAGCAGTACTTC. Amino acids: CASGTSATYEQYF.

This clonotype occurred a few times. CDR3: CASSGSGVTGELFF. The DNA for the CDR3 is TGTGCCAGCAGCGGTAGCGGGGTCACCGGGGAGCTGTTTTTT. The chain recombines TRBV7-2 with TRBJ2-2; 8 nucleotides line up with TRBD2. This CDR3 has 14 residues. Germline V gene sequence: CDR1 SGHTA, CDR2 FQGNSA. J gave up 4 bases and V 5 bases, and 3 bases lay outside the gene matches.

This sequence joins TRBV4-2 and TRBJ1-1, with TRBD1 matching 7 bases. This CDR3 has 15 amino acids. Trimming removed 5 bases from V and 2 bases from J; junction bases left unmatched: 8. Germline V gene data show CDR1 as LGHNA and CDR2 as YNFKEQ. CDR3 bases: TGTGCCAGCAGCACCCGACAGGGACCCAACACTGAAGCTTTCTTT. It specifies CASSTRQGPNTEAFF.

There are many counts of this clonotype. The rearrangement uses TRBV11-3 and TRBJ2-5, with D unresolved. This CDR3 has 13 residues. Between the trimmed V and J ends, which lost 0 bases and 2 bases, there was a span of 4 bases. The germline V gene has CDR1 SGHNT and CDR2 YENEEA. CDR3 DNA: TGTGCCAGCAGCTTAGAGAATCAAGAGACCCAGTACTTC. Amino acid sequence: CASSLENQETQYF.

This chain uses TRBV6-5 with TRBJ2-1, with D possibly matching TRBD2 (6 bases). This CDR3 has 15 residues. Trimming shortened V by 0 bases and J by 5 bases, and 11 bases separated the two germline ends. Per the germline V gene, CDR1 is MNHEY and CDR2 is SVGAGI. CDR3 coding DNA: TGTGCCAGCAGTTACTCCGGGACTGAGAACAATGAGCAGTTCTTC. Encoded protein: CASSYSGTENNEQFF.

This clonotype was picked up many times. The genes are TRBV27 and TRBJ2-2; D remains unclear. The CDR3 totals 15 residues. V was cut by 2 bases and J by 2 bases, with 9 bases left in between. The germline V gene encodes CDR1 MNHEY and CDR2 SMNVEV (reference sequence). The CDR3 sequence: CASSLGSTNTGELFF. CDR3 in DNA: TGTGCCAGCAGTTTAGGGTCGACTAACACCGGGGAGCTGTTTTTT.

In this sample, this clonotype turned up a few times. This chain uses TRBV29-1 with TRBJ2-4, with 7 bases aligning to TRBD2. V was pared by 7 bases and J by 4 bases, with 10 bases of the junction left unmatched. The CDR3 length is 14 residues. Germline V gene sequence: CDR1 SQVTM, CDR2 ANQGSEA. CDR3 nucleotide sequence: TGCAGCGCCCGGGGGGAGGGCTCAAAAAACATTCAGTACTTC. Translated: CSARGEGSKNIQYF.

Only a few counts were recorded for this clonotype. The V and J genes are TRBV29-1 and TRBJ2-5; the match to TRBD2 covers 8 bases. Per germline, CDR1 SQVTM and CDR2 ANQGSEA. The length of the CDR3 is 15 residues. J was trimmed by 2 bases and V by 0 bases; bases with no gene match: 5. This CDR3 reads CSVEEPGLVQETQYF. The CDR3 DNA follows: TGCAGCGTTGAAGAACCGGGACTAGTACAAGAGACCCAGTACTTC.

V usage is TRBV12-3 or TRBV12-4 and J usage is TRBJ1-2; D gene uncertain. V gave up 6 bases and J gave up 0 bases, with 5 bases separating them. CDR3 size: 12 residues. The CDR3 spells CASSPTNYGYTF. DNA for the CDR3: TGTGCCAGCAGCCCTACTAACTATGGCTACACCTTC.

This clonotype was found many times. CDR3 sequence (DNA): TGTGCCATCAGGGAGGGCGGTGAAGCTTTCTTT. The encoded protein is CAIREGGEAFF. The rearrangement uses TRBV10-3 and TRBJ1-1; D remains ambiguous. Germline values: CDR1 ENHRY, CDR2 SYGVKD. The CDR3 is made up of 11 amino acids. Trimming removed 6 bases from V and 7 bases from J, with 9 bases in between.

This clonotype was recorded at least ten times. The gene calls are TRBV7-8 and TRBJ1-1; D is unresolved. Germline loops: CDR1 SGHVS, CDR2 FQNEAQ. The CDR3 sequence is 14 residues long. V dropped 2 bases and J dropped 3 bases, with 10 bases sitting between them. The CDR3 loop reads CASSLNRVDTEAFF. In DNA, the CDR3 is TGTGCCAGCAGCTTAAATCGGGTGGACACTGAAGCTTTCTTT.

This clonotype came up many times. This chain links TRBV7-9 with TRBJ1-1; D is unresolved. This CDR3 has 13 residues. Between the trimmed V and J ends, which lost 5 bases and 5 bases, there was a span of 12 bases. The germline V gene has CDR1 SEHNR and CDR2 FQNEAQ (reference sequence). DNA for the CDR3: TGTGCCAGCAGCCGATCTCTCGGGACTGAAGCTTTCTTT. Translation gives CASSRSLGTEAFF.

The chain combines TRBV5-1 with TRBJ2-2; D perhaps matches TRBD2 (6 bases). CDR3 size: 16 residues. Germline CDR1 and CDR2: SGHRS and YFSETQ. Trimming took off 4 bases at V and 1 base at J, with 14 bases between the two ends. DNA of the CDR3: TGCGCCAGCAGCCATATAGCGGATCTGAACACCGGGGAGCTGTTTTTT. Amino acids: CASSHIADLNTGELFF.

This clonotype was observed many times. The chain's CDR3 is CASSPLGAGVAGDYGYTF. The CDR3 DNA is TGTGCCAGCAGTCCCCTGGGGGCAGGGGTTGCAGGGGACTATGGCTACACCTTC. V and J are TRBV12-3 or TRBV12-4 and TRBJ1-2; the D gene is possibly TRBD1 (6 bases). Trimming took 5 bases from V and 3 from J, leaving 25 bases between them. This CDR3 is built from 18 residues.

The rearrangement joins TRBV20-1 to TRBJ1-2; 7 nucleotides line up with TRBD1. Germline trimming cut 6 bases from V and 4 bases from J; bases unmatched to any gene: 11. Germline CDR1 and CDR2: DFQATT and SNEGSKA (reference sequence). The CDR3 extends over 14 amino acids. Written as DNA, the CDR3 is TGCAGTGCCGCTCAGGGGGGAGATTCCTATGGCTACACCTTC. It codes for CSAAQGGDSYGYTF.

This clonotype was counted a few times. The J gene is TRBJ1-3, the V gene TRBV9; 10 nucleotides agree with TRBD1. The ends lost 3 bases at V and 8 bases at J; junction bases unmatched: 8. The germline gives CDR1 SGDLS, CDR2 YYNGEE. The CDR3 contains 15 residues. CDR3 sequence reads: CASSDSGTGADTIYF. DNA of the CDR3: TGTGCCAGCAGCGACTCCGGGACAGGGGCGGACACCATATATTTT.

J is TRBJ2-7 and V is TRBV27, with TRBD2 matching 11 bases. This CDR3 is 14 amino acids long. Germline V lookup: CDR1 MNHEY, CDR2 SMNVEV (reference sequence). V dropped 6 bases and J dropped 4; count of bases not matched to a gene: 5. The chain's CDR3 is CASRLAGGLYEQYF. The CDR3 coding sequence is TGTGCCAGCAGGCTAGCGGGAGGTCTTTACGAGCAGTACTTC.

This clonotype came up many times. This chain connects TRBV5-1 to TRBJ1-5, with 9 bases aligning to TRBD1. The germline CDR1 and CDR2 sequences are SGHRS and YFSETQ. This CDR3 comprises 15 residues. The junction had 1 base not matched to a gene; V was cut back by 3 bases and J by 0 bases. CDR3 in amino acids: CASSSTGGSNQPQHF. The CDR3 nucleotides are TGCGCCAGCAGCTCGACAGGGGGTAGCAATCAGCCCCAGCATTTT. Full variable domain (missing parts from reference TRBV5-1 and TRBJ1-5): KAGVTQTPRYLIKTRGQQVTLSCSPISGHRSVSWYQQTPGQGLQFLFEYFSETQRNKGNFPGRFSGRQFSNSRSEMNVSTLELGDSALYLCASSSTGGSNQPQHFGDGTRLSIL.

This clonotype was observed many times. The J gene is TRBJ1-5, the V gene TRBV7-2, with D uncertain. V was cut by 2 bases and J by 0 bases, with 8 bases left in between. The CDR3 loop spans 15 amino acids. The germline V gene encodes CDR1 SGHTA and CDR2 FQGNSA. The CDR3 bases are TGTGCCAGCAGCTTAATATCCTTTAGCAATCAGCCCCAGCATTTT. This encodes CASSLISFSNQPQHF.